The TCR beta chain described here comes from a study of early T cells in non-severe SARS-CoV-2 infection. Tagging with unique molecular identifiers was applied to individual cDNA molecules. One entry per CDR3 protein, called by TCRdb with MiXCR from the 5' RACE reads. The sample has some 60,000 distinct CDR3 sequences, 8% to 10% seen once; the top ten hold 8.5% to 9.5%. General study results and limits: Missing private and CD4 specificities, VDJdb matching favored anti-spike CD8 responses.

There are a few counts of this clonotype. Antigen: not known. V shed 9 bases and J 1 base; nucleotides not matched to a gene: 3. Germline V gene data show CDR1 as LNHDA and CDR2 as SQIVND (reference sequence). The CDR3 is 12 residues long. The sequence was obtained from an adult who was a healthcare worker with PCR-confirmed SARS-CoV-2 infection or an uninfected control (not recorded which). This chain connects TRBV19 to TRBJ2-7, with 7 bases that match TRBD2. The sample consisted of whole blood. In DNA form, the CDR3 reads TGTGCCAGCGCGGGGGAATCCTACGAGCAGTACTTC. It codes for CASAGESYEQYF.